What follows are 30 T cell receptor beta chains derived from one specimen sequenced in a study of blood T cell repertoires in COVID-19. Clones were sequenced by immunoSEQ multiplex PCR, and TCRdb holds only the in-frame ones, with some missing. The sample yields 100,000 or so clones, approximately 90% seen once. The sequencing sample was made of peripheral blood. The receptor source for this set is a woman aged 80 or over with acute or convalescent COVID-19.

This chain connects TRBV29-1 to TRBJ2-5; 9 bases line up with TRBD1. Germline values: CDR1 SQVTM, CDR2 ANQGSEA. V lost 5 bases, J lost 1 base, and 8 bases stayed unmatched. The CDR3 runs 15 residues. For the CDR3, the DNA is TGCAGCGTTTCTCTAGGGACAGGGTCCCAAGAGACCCAGTACTTC. Translated: CSVSLGTGSQETQYF.

The rearrangement links TRBV7-9 to TRBJ1-4; unclear D gene. Germline values: CDR1 SEHNR, CDR2 FQNEAQ (reference sequence). Between the trimmed V and J ends, which lost 5 bases and 5 bases, there was a span of 9 bases. CDR3 size: 13 residues. The CDR3 is CASSAAGNEKLFF. In DNA, the CDR3 is TGTGCCAGCAGCGCCGCCGGGAATGAAAAACTGTTTTTT. The full variable domain, with the rest looked up from reference TRBV7-9 and TRBJ1-4, is DTGVSQNPRHKITKRGQNVTFRCDPISEHNRLYWYRQTLGQGPEFLTYFQNEAQLEKSRLLSDRFSAERPKGSFSTLEIQRTEQGDSAMYLCASSAAGNEKLFFGSGTQLSVL.

V and J are TRBV5-1 and TRBJ2-2; possibly TRBD1 for D (5 bases). The CDR3 is made up of 14 amino acids. The V gene lost 0 bases and the J gene lost 4 bases, with 7 bases spanning the gap. In germline, CDR1 is SGHRS, CDR2 YFSETQ. The CDR3 spells CASSLGQSTGELFF. The CDR3 bases are TGCGCCAGCAGCTTGGGACAGTCCACCGGGGAGCTGTTTTTT.

The sample holds a few counts of this clone. The V gene is TRBV13, the J gene TRBJ2-3, with TRBD2 matching over 8 bases. V was pared by 5 bases and J by 2 bases, with 6 bases of the junction left unmatched. The CDR3 is 15 residues long. Per the germline V gene, CDR1 is PRHDT and CDR2 is FYEKMQ (reference sequence). The CDR3 nucleotides read TGTGCCAGCAGCCTCGGACTAGCTGACACAGATACGCAGTATTTT. Amino acids: CASSLGLADTDTQYF.

The genes are TRBV19 and TRBJ2-1; 7 nucleotides match TRBD2. Germline V gene data show CDR1 as LNHDA and CDR2 as SQIVND (reference sequence). Trimming at V came to 5 bases and at J to 7 bases, leaving 11 bases not matched to a gene. The CDR3 extends over 15 amino acids. This chain's CDR3 is CASSPWEAGRNEQFF. CDR3 DNA: TGTGCCAGTAGTCCCTGGGAAGCGGGGCGGAATGAGCAGTTCTTC.

V and J are TRBV7-9 and TRBJ2-7; TRBD1 matches at 8 bases. The CDR3 length is 14 residues. Germline V CDR1 and CDR2: SEHNR, FQNEAQ (reference sequence). Germline trimming cut 2 bases from V and 5 bases from J; bases unmatched to any gene: 5. CDR3 region: CASSLRQGSDEQYF. The CDR3 bases are TGTGCCAGCAGCTTAAGACAGGGGTCGGACGAGCAGTACTTC.

This chain joins TRBV19 and TRBJ1-1; TRBD1 is a possible D gene (6 bases). Germline CDR1 LNHDA, CDR2 SQIVND (reference sequence). CDR3 length equals 17 residues. Trimming pared 7 bases from V and 2 bases from J, leaving 23 bases between. CDR3: CASTGRNRVEKNTEAFF. CDR3 in DNA: TGTGCCAGTACAGGACGCAACAGGGTGGAAAAAAACACTGAAGCTTTCTTT.

The chain employs TRBV7-9 and TRBJ2-3; D might be TRBD2 (5 bases). V lost 6 bases and J lost 4, with 17 bases in between. Germline V CDR1 and CDR2: SEHNR, FQNEAQ (reference sequence). The CDR3 is 15 amino acids. The CDR3 bases are TGTGCCAGCAGTCCTAGGGCAGAGGGCGCAGATACGCAGTATTTT. Its translation is CASSPRAEGADTQYF.

V usage is TRBV5-5 and J usage is TRBJ1-3, with 10 positions matching TRBD1. The length of the CDR3 is 16 residues. Germline loops: CDR1 SGHKS, CDR2 YYEKEE (reference sequence). The junction had 5 bases not matched to a gene; V was cut back by 5 bases and J by 0 bases. The CDR3 loop is CASSRDRGYSGNTIYF. CDR3 nucleotide sequence: TGTGCCAGCAGTCGGGACAGGGGATACTCTGGAAACACCATATATTTT.

The rearrangement uses TRBV13 and TRBJ1-2; D gene ambiguous. Germline V gene data show CDR1 as PRHDT and CDR2 as FYEKMQ (reference sequence). V dropped 3 bases and J dropped 4 bases, with 6 bases sitting between them. This CDR3 is 12 amino acids long. The CDR3 loop is CASSFISYGYTF. CDR3 bases: TGTGCCAGCAGCTTCATTAGCTATGGCTACACCTTC.

The chain combines TRBV18 with TRBJ2-4; a weak D match, TRBD1 (5 bases). Per germline, CDR1 KGHSH and CDR2 LQKENI. The CDR3 is 16 residues long. The V gene lost 0 bases and the J gene lost 0 bases, with 9 bases spanning the gap. The CDR3 region is CASSPPTELAKNIQYF. The CDR3 nucleotides are TGTGCCAGCTCACCACCGACAGAACTAGCCAAAAACATTCAGTACTTC.

The chain carries TRBV3-1 (or the pseudogene TRBV3-2) and TRBJ1-1, with 7 bases aligning to TRBD1. V gave up 0 bases and J gave up 10 bases; unmatched junction bases: 11. The CDR3 has 15 residues. From germline, CDR1 is LGHDT and CDR2 YNNKEL (reference sequence). CDR3 loop: CASSQDFDRTGAAFF. The CDR3 DNA reads TGTGCCAGCAGCCAAGATTTTGACAGAACAGGGGCAGCTTTCTTT.

CDR3 region: CASSMGAGWNEQFF. In DNA, the CDR3 is TGTGCCAGTAGTATGGGGGCAGGGTGGAATGAGCAGTTCTTC. This sequence joins TRBV19 and TRBJ2-1, with D tentatively TRBD1 (6 bases). CDR1 LNHDA and CDR2 SQIVND come from the germline V gene (reference sequence). Trimming left V 3 bases short and J 7 bases short, with 13 bases between. This CDR3 is built from 14 residues.

The rearrangement joins TRBV11-2 to TRBJ2-7; 12 bases line up with TRBD1. CDR3 length: 17 residues. From germline, CDR1 is SGHAT and CDR2 FQNNGV. The junction had 7 bases not matched to a gene; V was cut back by 1 base and J by 3 bases. Here the CDR3 reads CASSLGTGTGGIYEQYF. The CDR3 DNA reads as TGTGCCAGCAGCTTAGGAACCGGGACAGGGGGCATCTACGAGCAGTACTTC.

V and J are TRBV2 and TRBJ1-2, with 10 bases aligning to TRBD1. Looked up from germline, CDR1 is SNHLY and CDR2 is FYNNEI. CDR3 length: 13 amino acids. Trimming at V came to 6 bases and at J to 6 bases, leaving 4 bases not matched to a gene. The CDR3 protein is CASRTGTGDGYTF. The CDR3 region has the DNA TGTGCCAGCAGGACAGGGACAGGGGATGGCTACACCTTC. Looking up the rest from reference TRBV2 and TRBJ1-2 gives the full variable domain: EPEVTQTPSHQVTQMGQEVILRCVPISNHLYFYWYRQILGQKVEFLVSFYNNEISEKSEIFDDQFSVERPDGSNFTLKIRSTKLEDSAMYFCASRTGTGDGYTFGSGTRLTVV.

The V and J genes are TRBV10-3 and TRBJ2-1; 7 bases match TRBD1. V lost 3 bases and J lost 1; bases outside the gene matches: 6. Per the germline V gene, CDR1 is ENHRY and CDR2 is SYGVKD. The CDR3 consists of 16 residues. The CDR3 here is CAISDYGQESYNEQFF. The CDR3 nucleotides read TGTGCCATCAGTGATTACGGACAGGAATCCTACAATGAGCAGTTCTTC.

This chain joins TRBV9 and TRBJ2-2; the match to TRBD2 covers 9 bases. J was trimmed by 12 bases and V by 2 bases; bases with no gene match: 5. CDR1 is SGDLS, CDR2 YYNGEE, per germline. The CDR3 sequence is 13 residues long. CDR3 coding DNA: TGTGCCAGCAGCGTGAGCGGGGGGACAAAGCTGTTTTTT. As protein: CASSVSGGTKLFF.

This chain links TRBV12-3 or TRBV12-4 with TRBJ2-3; D call uncertain. Trimming left V 3 bases short and J 10 bases short, with 14 bases between. The length of the CDR3 is 13 residues. The CDR3 loop reads CASSLLPYIPQYF. For the CDR3, the DNA is TGTGCCAGCAGTTTGCTTCCCTATATCCCGCAGTATTTT.

The rearrangement uses TRBV2 and TRBJ2-3; TRBD1 matches at 8 bases. CDR3 size: 11 residues. CDR1 and CDR2 from the germline V gene are SNHLY and FYNNEI. Trimming removed 5 bases from V and 12 bases from J; junction bases left unmatched: 4. CDR3 in DNA: TGTGCCAGCAGTTCCAGGGGGCTCCAGTATTTT. Translated, it gives CASSSRGLQYF.

The chain joins TRBV5-1 to TRBJ1-1; the D gene is possibly TRBD1 (5 bases). The germline gives CDR1 SGHRS, CDR2 YFSETQ. With 4 bases removed from V and 5 bases from J, the gap between germline ends came to 9 bases. This CDR3 spans 12 amino acids. The CDR3 loop reads CASSGSGTEAFF. The CDR3 DNA follows: TGCGCCAGCAGCGGTTCAGGGACTGAAGCTTTCTTT.

This sequence joins TRBV4-3 and TRBJ2-5; D possibly corresponds to TRBD2 (7 bases). Germline assignment: CDR1 LGHNA and CDR2 YSLEER. The CDR3 has 16 residues. Trimming pared 0 bases from V and 6 bases from J, leaving 17 bases between. The CDR3 nucleotides are TGCGCCAGCAGCCAAGATACGTGGGGGGGCGGAAAGACCCAGTACTTC. Translated: CASSQDTWGGGKTQYF.

V is TRBV7-9 and J is TRBJ2-1; 8 bases fit TRBD1. The CDR3 sequence is 19 residues long. From germline, CDR1 is SEHNR and CDR2 FQNEAQ (reference sequence). Trimming removed 2 bases from V and 0 bases from J; junction bases left unmatched: 12. The DNA of the CDR3 is TGTGCCAGCAGCTTATCAGGGGGCCTGCCCCTTAGCTCCTACAATGAGCAGTTCTTC. It specifies CASSLSGGLPLSSYNEQFF.

This chain joins TRBV6-5 and TRBJ1-2; 11 bases match TRBD1. The CDR3 covers 16 residues. The V segment lost 0 bases and the J segment 7 bases; nucleotides outside the gene matches: 7. Germline assignment: CDR1 MNHEY and CDR2 SVGAGI. The CDR3 DNA follows: TGTGCCAGCAGTTACTCTACCGGGACAGGGGGTACTGGCTACACCTTC. Protein product: CASSYSTGTGGTGYTF.

This clone was observed once. The V gene is TRBV5-6, the J gene TRBJ1-4; TRBD1 aligns across 8 bases. With 3 bases clipped from V and 4 bases from J, the junction kept 8 bases outside the gene matches. From germline, CDR1 is SGHDT and CDR2 YYEEEE. The CDR3 covers 16 residues. For the CDR3, the DNA is TGTGCCAGCAGCTCGGGACAGGTCCCCCTTAATGAAAAACTGTTTTTT. It specifies CASSSGQVPLNEKLFF.

The CDR3: CASRVAVTDTQYF. In DNA form, the CDR3 reads TGCGCCAGCAGGGTAGCGGTGACAGATACGCAGTATTTT. The chain recombines TRBV5-1 with TRBJ2-3; TRBD2 might be the D (6 bases). CDR1 is SGHRS and CDR2 is YFSETQ in the germline V gene. This CDR3 comprises 13 residues. V lost 5 bases, J lost 3 bases, and 10 bases lay in between. The whole variable domain, filled in from reference TRBV5-1 and TRBJ2-3, reads KAGVTQTPRYLIKTRGQQVTLSCSPISGHRSVSWYQQTPGQGLQFLFEYFSETQRNKGNFPGRFSGRQFSNSRSEMNVSTLELGDSALYLCASRVAVTDTQYFGPGTRLTVL.

V gene TRBV6-2 or TRBV6-3 combines with J gene TRBJ1-6; 10 positions match TRBD1. J gave up 9 bases and V 6 bases, and 11 bases lay outside the gene matches. In germline, CDR1 is MNHEY, CDR2 SVGEGT. The CDR3 length is 16 residues. CDR3 region: CASSPSWTGGISPLHF. CDR3 nucleotides: TGTGCCAGCAGCCCTTCGTGGACAGGGGGGATTTCACCCCTCCACTTT.

This clone was detected only a few times. This rearrangement joins TRBV7-9 to TRBJ2-5; D is possibly TRBD1 (6 bases). The germline gives CDR1 SEHNR, CDR2 FQNEAQ (reference sequence). This CDR3 spans 17 amino acids. Trimming removed 4 bases at V and 2 bases at J, with 20 bases between. CDR3 DNA sequence: TGTGCCAGCAGCTGGGCTCTCACGACAGGACGACAAGAGACCCAGTACTTC. It yields the protein CASSWALTTGRQETQYF.

V usage is TRBV7-2 and J usage is TRBJ1-1, with a weak D call TRBD1 (5 bases). The V end lost 1 base, the J end lost 4 bases, and 10 bases lay between the germline ends. The CDR3 has 14 amino acids. CDR1 SGHTA and CDR2 FQGNSA come from the germline V gene. In DNA, the CDR3 is TGTGCCAGCAGCTTAGTACGGAGGGGCACTGAAGCTTTCTTT. This gives the protein CASSLVRRGTEAFF.

The gene calls are TRBV12-3 or TRBV12-4 and TRBJ1-2; no clear D gene. Trimming stripped 2 bases from V and 2 bases from J, with 6 bases between. CDR3 length: 13 amino acids. The CDR3 loop is CASSLWENYGYTF. CDR3 nucleotide sequence: TGTGCCAGCAGTTTATGGGAGAACTATGGCTACACCTTC.

This sequence joins TRBV25-1 and TRBJ2-1; D is unresolved. Trimming left V 4 bases short and J 4 bases short, with 14 bases between. This CDR3 spans 15 amino acids. CDR1 is MGHDK and CDR2 is SYGVNS in the germline V gene. CDR3 sequence reads: CASSGEAFHYNEQFF. The CDR3 region has the DNA TGTGCCAGCAGTGGAGAAGCCTTCCATTACAATGAGCAGTTCTTC.